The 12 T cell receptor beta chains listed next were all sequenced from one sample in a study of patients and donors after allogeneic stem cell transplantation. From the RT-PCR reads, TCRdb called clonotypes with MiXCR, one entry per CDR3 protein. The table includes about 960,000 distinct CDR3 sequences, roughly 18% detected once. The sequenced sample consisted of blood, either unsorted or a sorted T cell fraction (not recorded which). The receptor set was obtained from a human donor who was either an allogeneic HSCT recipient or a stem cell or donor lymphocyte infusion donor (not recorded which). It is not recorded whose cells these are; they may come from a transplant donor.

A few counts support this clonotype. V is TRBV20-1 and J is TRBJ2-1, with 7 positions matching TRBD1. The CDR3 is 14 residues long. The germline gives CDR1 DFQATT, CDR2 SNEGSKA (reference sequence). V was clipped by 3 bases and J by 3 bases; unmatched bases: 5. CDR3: CSASGQAGYNEQFF. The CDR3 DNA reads TGCAGTGCTAGTGGACAGGCTGGCTACAATGAGCAGTTCTTC.

CDR3 loop: CASRPDGLFDGYTF. For the CDR3, the DNA is TGTGCCAGCAGGCCCGACGGCTTATTCGATGGCTACACCTTC. The chain links TRBV6-2 or TRBV6-3 to TRBJ1-2; D remains unclear. Germline lookup yields CDR1 MNHEY and CDR2 SVGEGT. V dropped 6 bases and J dropped 6 bases, with 17 bases sitting between them. The CDR3 totals 14 residues.

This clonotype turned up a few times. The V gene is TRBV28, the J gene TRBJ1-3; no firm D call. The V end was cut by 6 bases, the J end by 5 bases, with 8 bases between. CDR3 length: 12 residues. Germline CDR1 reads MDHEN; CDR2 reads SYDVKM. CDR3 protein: CASSDGRNTIYF. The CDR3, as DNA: TGTGCCAGCAGCGACGGGAGAAACACCATATATTTT. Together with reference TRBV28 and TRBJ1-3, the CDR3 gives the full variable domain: DVKVTQSSRYLVKRTGEKVFLECVQDMDHENMFWYRQDPGLGLRLIYFSYDVKMKEKGDIPEGYSVSREKKERFSLILESASTNQTSMYLCASSDGRNTIYFGEGSWLTVV.

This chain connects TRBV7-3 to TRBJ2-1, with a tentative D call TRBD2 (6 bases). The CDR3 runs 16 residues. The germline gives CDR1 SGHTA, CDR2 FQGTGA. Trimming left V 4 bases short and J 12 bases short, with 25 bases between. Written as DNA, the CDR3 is TGTGCCAGCAGCTCGGCCGGGACTCGAGGGGTAGTAGGGCAGTTCTTC. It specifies CASSSAGTRGVVGQFF.

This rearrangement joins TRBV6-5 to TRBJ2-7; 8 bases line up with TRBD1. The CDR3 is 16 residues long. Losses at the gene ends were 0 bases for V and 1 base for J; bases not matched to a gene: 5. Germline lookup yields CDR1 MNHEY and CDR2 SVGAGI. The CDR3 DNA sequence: TGTGCCAGCAGTTACTCAGGGACAGGCCATTCCTACGAGCAGTACTTC. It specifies CASSYSGTGHSYEQYF.

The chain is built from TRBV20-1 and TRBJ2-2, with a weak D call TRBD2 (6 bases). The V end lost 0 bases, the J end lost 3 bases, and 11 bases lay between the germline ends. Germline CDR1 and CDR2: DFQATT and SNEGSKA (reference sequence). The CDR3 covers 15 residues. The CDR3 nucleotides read TGCAGTGCTAGAGATGGTAGCGGAGACACCGGGGAGCTGTTTTTT. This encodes CSARDGSGDTGELFF.

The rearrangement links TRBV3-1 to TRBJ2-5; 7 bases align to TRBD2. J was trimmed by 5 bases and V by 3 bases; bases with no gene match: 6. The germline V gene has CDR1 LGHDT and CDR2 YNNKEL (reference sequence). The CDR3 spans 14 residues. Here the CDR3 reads CASSHGRGMETQYF. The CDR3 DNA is TGTGCCAGCAGCCACGGGCGGGGGATGGAGACCCAGTACTTC.

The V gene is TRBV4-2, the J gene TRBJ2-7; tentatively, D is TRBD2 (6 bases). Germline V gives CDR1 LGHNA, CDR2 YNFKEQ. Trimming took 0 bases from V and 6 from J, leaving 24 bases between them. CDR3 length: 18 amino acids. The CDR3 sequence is CASSQEHVGLDVLGEQYF. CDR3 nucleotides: TGTGCCAGCAGCCAAGAACACGTGGGACTGGATGTTCTCGGCGAGCAGTACTTC.

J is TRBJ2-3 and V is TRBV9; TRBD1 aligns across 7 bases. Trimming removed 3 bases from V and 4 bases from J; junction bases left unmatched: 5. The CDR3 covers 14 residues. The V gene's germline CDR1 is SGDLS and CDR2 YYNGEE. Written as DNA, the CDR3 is TGTGCCAGCAGCGCAAGACAGGGACCAGATACGCAGTATTTT. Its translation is CASSARQGPDTQYF.

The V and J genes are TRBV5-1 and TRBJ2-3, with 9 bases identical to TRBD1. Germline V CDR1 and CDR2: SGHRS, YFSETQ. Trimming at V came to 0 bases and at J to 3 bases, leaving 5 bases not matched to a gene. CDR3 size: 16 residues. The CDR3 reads CASSLDGTGRTDTQYF. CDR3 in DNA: TGCGCCAGCAGCTTGGACGGGACAGGGCGGACAGATACGCAGTATTTT.

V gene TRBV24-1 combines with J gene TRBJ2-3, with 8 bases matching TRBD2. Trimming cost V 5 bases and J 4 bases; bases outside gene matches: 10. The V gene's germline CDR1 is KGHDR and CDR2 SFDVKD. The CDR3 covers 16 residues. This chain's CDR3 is CATSARRGAGPDTQYF. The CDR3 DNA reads TGTGCCACCAGTGCCCGGCGGGGGGCAGGGCCAGATACGCAGTATTTT.

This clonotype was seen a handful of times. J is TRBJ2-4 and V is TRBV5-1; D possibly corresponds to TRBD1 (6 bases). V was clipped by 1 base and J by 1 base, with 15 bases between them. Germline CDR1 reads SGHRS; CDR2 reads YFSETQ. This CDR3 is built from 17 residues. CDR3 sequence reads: CASSLRQTGRAKNIQYF. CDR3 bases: TGCGCCAGCAGCTTGCGCCAGACAGGCCGTGCCAAAAACATTCAGTACTTC.